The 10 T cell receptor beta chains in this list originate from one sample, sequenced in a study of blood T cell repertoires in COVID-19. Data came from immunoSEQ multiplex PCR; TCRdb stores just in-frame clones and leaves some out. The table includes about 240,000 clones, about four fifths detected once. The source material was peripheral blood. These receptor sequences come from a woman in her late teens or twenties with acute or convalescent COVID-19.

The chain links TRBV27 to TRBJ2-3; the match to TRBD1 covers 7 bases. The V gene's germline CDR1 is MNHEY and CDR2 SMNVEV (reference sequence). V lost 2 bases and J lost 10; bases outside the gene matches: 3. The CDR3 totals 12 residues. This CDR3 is CASSLNRGPQYF. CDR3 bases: TGTGCCAGCAGTTTAAACAGGGGTCCGCAGTATTTT.

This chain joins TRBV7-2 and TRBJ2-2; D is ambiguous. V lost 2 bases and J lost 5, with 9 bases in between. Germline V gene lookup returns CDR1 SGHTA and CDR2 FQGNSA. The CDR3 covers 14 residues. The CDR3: CASSLLSRTGELFF. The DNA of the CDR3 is TGTGCCAGCAGCTTATTGTCTAGGACCGGGGAGCTGTTTTTT.

CDR3 sequence: CASKETGQGTEKLFF. CDR3 nucleotide sequence: TGTGCCAGCAAAGAAACGGGACAGGGTACGGAAAAACTGTTTTTT. The chain employs TRBV28 and TRBJ1-4; TRBD1 matches 9 bases. This CDR3 has 15 residues. Per the germline V gene, CDR1 is MDHEN and CDR2 is SYDVKM. V was clipped by 7 bases and J by 8 bases; unmatched bases: 11.

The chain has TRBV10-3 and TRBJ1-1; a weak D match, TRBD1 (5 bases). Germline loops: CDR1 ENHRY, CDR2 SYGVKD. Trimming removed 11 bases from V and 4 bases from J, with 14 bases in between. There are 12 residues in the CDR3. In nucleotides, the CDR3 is TGTGCCGCCCAGGGAGGGAGCACTGAAGCTTTCTTT. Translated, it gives CAAQGGSTEAFF.

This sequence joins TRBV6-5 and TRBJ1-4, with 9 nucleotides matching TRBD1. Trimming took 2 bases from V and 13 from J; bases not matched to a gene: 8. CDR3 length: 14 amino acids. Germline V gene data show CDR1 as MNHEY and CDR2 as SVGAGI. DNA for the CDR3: TGTGCCAGCAGTTACGGGACAGGGCTGTCGGGACTGTTTTTT. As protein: CASSYGTGLSGLFF.

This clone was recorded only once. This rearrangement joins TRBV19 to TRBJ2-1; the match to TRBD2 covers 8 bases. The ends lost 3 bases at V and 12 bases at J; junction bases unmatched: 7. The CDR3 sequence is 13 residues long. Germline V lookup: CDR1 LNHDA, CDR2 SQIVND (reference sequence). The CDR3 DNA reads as TGTGCCAGTAGTATGTCCCAGGCGGGGGGGCAGTTCTTC. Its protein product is CASSMSQAGGQFF.

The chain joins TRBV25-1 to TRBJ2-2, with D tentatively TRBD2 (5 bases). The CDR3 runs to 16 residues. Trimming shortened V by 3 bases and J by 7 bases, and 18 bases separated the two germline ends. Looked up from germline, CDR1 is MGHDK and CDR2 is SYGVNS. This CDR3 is CASSDGVGDGGGELFF. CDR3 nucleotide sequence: TGTGCCAGCAGTGATGGGGTCGGGGATGGTGGCGGGGAGCTGTTTTTT.

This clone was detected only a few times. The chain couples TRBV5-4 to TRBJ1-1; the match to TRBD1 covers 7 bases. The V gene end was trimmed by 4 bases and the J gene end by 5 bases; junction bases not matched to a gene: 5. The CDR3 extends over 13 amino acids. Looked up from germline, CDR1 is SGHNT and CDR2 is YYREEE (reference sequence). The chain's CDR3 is CASSLLQGTEAFF. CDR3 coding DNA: TGTGCCAGCAGCCTCCTACAGGGGACTGAAGCTTTCTTT.

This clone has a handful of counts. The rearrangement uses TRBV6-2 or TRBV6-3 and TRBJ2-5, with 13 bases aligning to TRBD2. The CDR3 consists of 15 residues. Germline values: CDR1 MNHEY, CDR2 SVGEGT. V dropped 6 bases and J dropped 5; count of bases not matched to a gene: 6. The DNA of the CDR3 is TGTGCCAGCAGCTCCGGGACTAGCGGGACCGAGACCCAGTACTTC. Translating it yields CASSSGTSGTETQYF.

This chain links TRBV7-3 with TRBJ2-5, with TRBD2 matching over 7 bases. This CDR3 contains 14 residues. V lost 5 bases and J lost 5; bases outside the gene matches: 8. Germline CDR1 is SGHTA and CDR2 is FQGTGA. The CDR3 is CASSPMGGGETQYF. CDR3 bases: TGTGCCAGCAGCCCGATGGGGGGAGGGGAGACCCAGTACTTC.